This T cell receptor (beta chain) was documented in a study of blood T cells in healthy people across ages. Remarks on this clonotype: One end of the junction does not line up with germline, which may come from a read error.

Alongside a J-beta primer mix, a sample-barcoded 5' primer served in a second PCR lasting about 7 to 11 cycles. Each TCR beta cDNA got a 12-nucleotide random molecular identifier. TCRdb redid the calling of the 5' RACE reads with MiXCR, one entry per CDR3 protein. The sample records some 900,000 distinct CDR3 sequences, 29% being singletons. CDR3 length: 18 amino acids. CDR1 LNHDA and CDR2 SQIVND come from the germline V gene (reference sequence). V gene TRBV19 combines with J gene TRBJ2-1; D is perhaps TRBD2 (7 bases). This clonotype was obtained from a woman older than 75 in good health. The sequenced sample consisted of blood. CDR3 in amino acids: CTSSSRKGGPRDYNEQFF. For the CDR3, the DNA is TGTACCAGTAGTTCTCGAAAGGGGGGGCCAAGGGACTACAATGAGCAGTTCTTC.